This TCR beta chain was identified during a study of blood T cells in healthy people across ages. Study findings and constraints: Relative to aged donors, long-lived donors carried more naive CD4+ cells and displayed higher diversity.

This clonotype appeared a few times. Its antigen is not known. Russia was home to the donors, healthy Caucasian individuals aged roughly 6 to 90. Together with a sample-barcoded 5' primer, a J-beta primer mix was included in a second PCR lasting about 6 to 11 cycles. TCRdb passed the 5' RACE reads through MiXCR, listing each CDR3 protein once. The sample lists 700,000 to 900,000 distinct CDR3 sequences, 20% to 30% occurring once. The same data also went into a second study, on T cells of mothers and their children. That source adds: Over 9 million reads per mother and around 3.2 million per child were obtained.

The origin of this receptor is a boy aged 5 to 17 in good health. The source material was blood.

The CDR3 here is CASSLDRDRYEQYF. CDR3 DNA sequence: TGTGCCAGCAGCTTGGACCGGGATAGGTACGAGCAGTACTTC. J is TRBJ2-7 and V is TRBV5-5; D possibly corresponds to TRBD2 (5 bases). The CDR3 runs to 14 residues. CDR1 and CDR2 from the germline V gene are SGHKS and YYEKEE (reference sequence). V gave up 0 bases and J gave up 4 bases, with 11 bases separating them.